The clone carrying this TCR beta chain was seen repeatedly, ten times or more. This CDR3 contains 14 residues. V shed 0 bases and J shed 3 bases, with 9 bases lying between them. The source of the sample is a study of T-cell memory formation after mild COVID-19. TCRdb analysed the 5' RACE reads with MiXCR anew, one entry per CDR3 protein. This table holds hundreds of thousands of distinct CDR3 sequences, about 19% found once. The TCR comes from an adult woman who had mild COVID-19 (a few samples of this study predate the infection). Cell type and time point are not known. Sequenced material: PBMCs or a T cell subset sorted from them (not recorded which). The J gene is TRBJ2-7, the V gene TRBV12-3 or TRBV12-4; D might be TRBD1 or TRBD2, each matching 5 bases. For the CDR3, the DNA is TGTGCCAGCAGTTTAGCCGGGGCCCACTACGAGCAGTACTTC. This encodes CASSLAGAHYEQYF.